This T cell receptor (beta chain) emerged from a study of OX40 agonist ivuxolimab in advanced cancers. Study-wide results and limits: The study found that CD8+ T cells averaged more expanded clones than CD4+. Clonal expansion was seen in CD4+ and CD8+ blood T cells by week 6 at 0.1 to 3.0 mg/kg.

Using immunoSEQ multiplex PCR, the repertoire was profiled, and TCRdb retains in-frame clones only, with some absent. The sample carries 60,000 to 75,000 clones, approximately 88% recorded once. Comments on this clone: Its specificity is unknown.

Per the germline V gene, CDR1 is LGHNA and CDR2 is YSLEER. Deletions cut 1 base from V and 1 base from J, with 20 bases between. The length of the CDR3 is 18 residues. This material consisted of CD4+ or CD8+ T cells sorted from blood, taken in a trial of the OX40 agonist ivuxolimab. The sequence was collected from an adult with an advanced solid tumor such as melanoma, head and neck, liver or kidney cancer. The V call is TRBV4-3, the J call TRBJ2-7, with D tentatively TRBD1 (6 bases). The CDR3 DNA follows: TGCGCCAGCAGCCAAGCCCAATCAGGGGAATGGGGTTCCTACGAGCAGTACTTC. It translates to CASSQAQSGEWGSYEQYF.